The TCR beta chain under discussion was sequenced for a study of cytomegalovirus exposure and HLA in healthy donors. PCR employed 60 Vbeta and 13 Jbeta primers. The method was immunoSEQ multiplex PCR; TCRdb's version includes in-frame clones alone and lacks a portion of them. The sample lists tens of thousands of clones; approximately 80% were seen once. Germline values: CDR1 PRHDT, CDR2 FYEKMQ (reference sequence). The CDR3 runs 15 residues. The J segment lost 4 bases and the V segment lost 5 bases, leaving 4 bases of the junction unmatched. Study results and limitations: There was a cluster of highly shared sequence variants that was likely a sequencing artifact. As immune exposure information, only CMV serostatus was available. TCR beta V- and J-gene trimming was later associated with a missense DCLRE1C variant.

The records omit this donor's CMV serostatus. About this clone: As yet, its antigen is unknown.

The chain links TRBV13 to TRBJ2-3, with TRBD2 identical over 12 bases. This receptor was taken from a human donor in good health. Sequencing was carried out using PBMCs. The CDR3 nucleotides are TGTGCCAGCAGCAAGACTAGCGGGGGCTCAGATACGCAGTATTTT. Translated, it gives CASSKTSGGSDTQYF. The variable domain in full, with the rest retrieved from reference TRBV13 and TRBJ2-3, is AAGVIQSPRHLIKEKRETATLKCYPIPRHDTVYWYQQGPGQDPQFLISFYEKMQSDKGSIPDRFSAQQFSDYHSELNMSSLELGDSALYFCASSKTSGGSDTQYFGPGTRLTVL.